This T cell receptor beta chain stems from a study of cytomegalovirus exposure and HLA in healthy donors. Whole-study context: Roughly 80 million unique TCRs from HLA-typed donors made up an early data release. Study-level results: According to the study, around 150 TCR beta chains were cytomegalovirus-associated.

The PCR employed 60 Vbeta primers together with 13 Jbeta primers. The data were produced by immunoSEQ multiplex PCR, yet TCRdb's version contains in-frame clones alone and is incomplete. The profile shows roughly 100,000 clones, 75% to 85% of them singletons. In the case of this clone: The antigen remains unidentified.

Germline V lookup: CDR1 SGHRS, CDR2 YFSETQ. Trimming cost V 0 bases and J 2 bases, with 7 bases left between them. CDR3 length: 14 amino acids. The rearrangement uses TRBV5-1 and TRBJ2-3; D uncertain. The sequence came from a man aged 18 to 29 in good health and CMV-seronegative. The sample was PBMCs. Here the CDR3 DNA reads TGCGCCAGCAGCTTGGGACTCCTCACAGATACGCAGTATTTT. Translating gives CASSLGLLTDTQYF.